The rows below give T cell receptor beta chains drawn from one sample of a study of blood T cells in healthy people across ages. TCRdb re-called the 5' RACE reads through MiXCR, storing one row per CDR3 protein. The profile covers about 830,000 distinct CDR3 sequences, with 58% appearing a single time and around 20% taken by the ten largest. Sequenced sample: blood. The receptors were sampled from a man aged 25-45 years in good health. Both conserved end residues are part of each CDR3. D genes are given only for firm matches. Clone sizes are given selectively: once, few, many, or a class where the clone is expanded.

clone_size d_call j_call v_call cdr3_aa cdr3_nt
few . TRBJ1-1 TRBV4-3 CASSQTLTAVNTEAFF TGCGCCAGCAGCCAAACCTTAACCGCCGTGAACACTGAAGCTTTCTTT
few . TRBJ2-7 TRBV5-6 CASSPGKASYEQYF TGTGCCAGCTCTCCGGGAAAGGCCTCCTACGAGCAGTACTTC
. TRBD2 TRBJ2-3 TRBV20-1 CSAPKLAVSTDTQYF TGCAGTGCTCCAAAACTAGCGGTTAGCACAGATACGCAGTATTTT
. TRBD1 TRBJ2-7 TRBV28 CAANPGGYNEQYF TGTGCCGCTAATCCAGGGGGATACAATGAGCAGTACTTC
few . TRBJ2-5 TRBV7-9 CASSLQGEGTQYF TGTGCCAGCAGCCTACAGGGAGAGGGGACCCAGTACTTC
. TRBD2 TRBJ2-1 TRBV27 CASSFRGGNYDEQFF TGTGCCAGCAGTTTCCGCGGGGGGAACTACGATGAGCAGTTCTTC
. . TRBJ2-6 TRBV20-1 CSARAASGANVLTF TGCAGTGCTAGAGCGGCTTCTGGGGCCAACGTCCTGACTTTC
few . TRBJ1-2 TRBV6-1 CASILQQGMRGYTF TGTGCCAGCATCTTACAGCAGGGGATGCGTGGCTACACCTTC
. . TRBJ2-1 TRBV20-1 CSATRWGLAVPGEQFF TGCAGTGCTACCCGATGGGGGCTAGCTGTCCCCGGTGAGCAGTTCTTC
. . TRBJ1-2 TRBV12-3/TRBV12-4 CASSHGTGGSYGYTF TGTGCCAGCAGCCATGGGACGGGGGGAAGCTATGGCTACACCTTC
. TRBD1 TRBJ2-7 TRBV20-1 CSARDLGQGYEQYF TGCAGTGCTAGAGATTTAGGACAGGGCTACGAGCAGTACTTC
once TRBD1 TRBJ2-1 TRBV28 CASSGTGGFDEQFF TGTGCCAGCAGCGGGACAGGGGGCTTCGATGAGCAGTTCTTC
many . TRBJ1-2 TRBV20-1 CSARHDSALRDGYTF TGCAGTGCTAGACATGACAGTGCACTGAGGGACGGCTACACCTTC
. . TRBJ2-2 TRBV6-6 CANNLGPVRELFF TGTGCCAACAACTTGGGCCCTGTTCGGGAGCTGTTTTTT
. . TRBJ2-5 TRBV18 CASSLGSSYTETQYF TGTGCCAGCTCACTGGGTTCAAGTTATACCGAGACCCAGTACTTC
. . TRBJ2-7 TRBV20-1 CSATGPSSYNEQYF TGCAGTGCAACCGGGCCGAGCTCCTACAATGAGCAGTACTTC
. TRBD1 TRBJ1-2 TRBV20-1 CSATVGQGSGYTF TGCAGTGCTACCGTGGGACAGGGGTCGGGCTACACCTTC
once . TRBJ1-5 TRBV27 CASSSEFRGQPQHF TGTGCCAGCAGTTCGGAGTTTAGGGGGCAGCCCCAGCATTTT
few TRBD1 TRBJ2-2 TRBV5-1 CASSFAGQGAWTGELFF TGCGCCAGCAGCTTCGCGGGCCAGGGGGCGTGGACCGGGGAGCTGTTTTTT
once . TRBJ2-7 TRBV12-3/TRBV12-4 CASSLSDPGFYEQYF TGTGCCAGCAGTTTGTCTGATCCGGGTTTCTACGAGCAGTACTTC
few . TRBJ2-7 TRBV7-9 CASSPRQGRGSYEQYF TGTGCCAGCAGCCCTCGACAGGGTCGGGGGTCCTACGAGCAGTACTTC
. . TRBJ1-2 TRBV27 CASSLYAGQHYGYTF TGTGCCAGCAGTTTATACGCGGGACAACACTATGGCTACACCTTC